This TCR beta chain is from a study of cytomegalovirus exposure and HLA in healthy donors. This PCR relied on a set of 60 Vbeta primers and 13 Jbeta primers. Measured with immunoSEQ multiplex PCR; TCRdb has only the in-frame clones, and not every one. Among 35,000 to 40,000 clones listed, 55% to 75% were seen once. Germline V gene data show CDR1 as MNHNS and CDR2 as SASEGT. The CDR3 runs 14 residues. The V and J ends lost 7 bases and 6 bases, in that order; junction bases with no gene match: 11. On this clone: Its target is unknown.

Study-wide results and limits: Of the V segments, some could not be distinguished, including TRBV6-2 and TRBV6-3, and were excluded. A list of approximately 160 TCR beta chains associated with cytomegalovirus was given.

The V call is TRBV6-1, the J call TRBJ1-1, with 7 nucleotides matching TRBD1. Sequences were obtained from PBMCs. The origin of this receptor is a middle-aged man in good health and CMV-seropositive. The CDR3 protein is CASKPGQMRSEAFF. Here the CDR3 DNA reads TGTGCCAGCAAGCCGGGACAGATGCGTTCTGAAGCTTTCTTT.